Listed here are 11 T cell receptor beta chains from one sample, sequenced in a study of CXCR3-negative and CXCR3-positive naive CD8 T cells. Libraries were UMI-labeled 5' RACE TRB cDNA. TCRdb reprocessed the 5' RACE reads and stores each CDR3 protein as one record, lacking DNA. The sample includes some 130,000 distinct CDR3 sequences. The source material was naive CXCR3- CD8+ T cells from blood. Indicated subset: CD45RO-CCR7+CD27+CD95- naive CD8+ T cells lacking CXCR3 (TNR3-). The receptors shown here come from a human donor in good health. Some clones in this sample may be carry-over from other donors' samples.

The gene calls are TRBV27 and TRBJ2-1; TCRdb lists TRBD2, though no DNA is available to test this call. CDR3 length equals 14 residues. Germline-derived CDR1 and CDR2 are MNHEY and SMNVEV (reference sequence). CDR3 amino acids: CASTEIGTSGEQFF.

J is TRBJ2-1 and V is TRBV12-3 or TRBV12-4; TCRdb selects TRBD1, and the lack of DNA leaves this call unchecked. The CDR3 has 16 residues. CDR3 loop: CASNFQRDREGNEQFF.

The rearrangement uses TRBV28 and TRBJ2-7. This CDR3 contains 15 residues. Germline V gene data show CDR1 as MDHEN and CDR2 as SYDVKM. This chain's CDR3 is CASSATLFRSYEQYF.

The gene calls are TRBV19 and TRBJ2-1; absent DNA, TCRdb's TRBD2 call cannot be checked. The CDR3 length is 16 residues. CDR1 LNHDA and CDR2 SQIVND come from the germline V gene (reference sequence). The CDR3: CASSTARGSSYNEQFF.

The J gene is TRBJ2-1, the V gene TRBV4-1; as DNA is missing, the TRBD1 call by TCRdb cannot be tested. The CDR3 has 17 residues. Germline CDR1 is MGHRA and CDR2 is YSYEKL. CDR3 protein: CASSQGQGGALYNEQFF.

The chain couples TRBV7-2 to TRBJ2-5; TCRdb designates TRBD1, a call that cannot be tested without DNA. This CDR3 spans 16 amino acids. The germline V gene has CDR1 SGHTA and CDR2 FQGNSA. CDR3 region: CASSSLGAGAWETQYF.

CDR3 sequence reads: CSARDLGTSGHTYNEQFF. This chain connects TRBV20-1 to TRBJ2-1; the D call from TCRdb, TRBD2, cannot be confirmed without DNA. Germline CDR1 reads DFQATT; CDR2 reads SNEGSKA (reference sequence). The CDR3 extends over 18 amino acids.

V usage is TRBV4-3 and J usage is TRBJ2-7; TCRdb's D call of TRBD1 is untestable without DNA. Looked up from germline, CDR1 is LGHNA and CDR2 is YSLEER. The CDR3 length is 15 residues. The CDR3 sequence: CASSQQQGNFYEQYF.

The CDR3 loop reads CASSLNTGWNTEAFF. The chain links TRBV28 to TRBJ1-1; TCRdb lists TRBD1, though no DNA is available to test this call. The CDR3 extends over 15 amino acids. CDR1 is MDHEN and CDR2 is SYDVKM in the germline V gene. The variable domain in full, with the rest retrieved from reference TRBV28 and TRBJ1-1, is DVKVTQSSRYLVKRTGEKVFLECVQDMDHENMFWYRQDPGLGLRLIYFSYDVKMKEKGDIPEGYSVSREKKERFSLILESASTNQTSMYLCASSLNTGWNTEAFFGQGTRLTVV.

The rearrangement joins TRBV12-3 or TRBV12-4 to TRBJ2-2; TCRdb designates TRBD1, a call that cannot be tested without DNA. CDR3 length: 13 amino acids. CDR3 region: CSSSDRNTGELFF.

V gene TRBV14 combines with J gene TRBJ2-3; TCRdb designates TRBD1, a call that cannot be tested without DNA. The length of the CDR3 is 13 residues. CDR1 SGHDN and CDR2 FVKESK come from the germline V gene. The CDR3 protein is CASSQVGEDTQYF.